These 9 T cell receptor beta chains were all obtained from the same sample, sequenced in a study of blood T cell repertoires in COVID-19. Method: immunoSEQ multiplex PCR; TCRdb's copy keeps in-frame clones and lacks some. Of under 200,000 clones in the sample, about four fifths are singletons; the top ten hold roughly 18%. The sequenced material came from PBMCs or T cells enriched from blood (not recorded which). These receptors came from a man between 60 and 75 years old who had recovered from COVID-19.

This sequence joins TRBV9 and TRBJ2-3, with 7 bases identical to TRBD2. Germline V gene data show CDR1 as SGDLS and CDR2 as YYNGEE. The CDR3 covers 18 residues. The ends lost 4 bases at V and 3 bases at J; junction bases unmatched: 17. The CDR3 is CASSPRLGGLSVTDTQYF. CDR3 nucleotides: TGTGCCAGCAGCCCGCGGCTTGGGGGACTAAGCGTTACAGATACGCAGTATTTT.

This clone was picked up a small number of times. The chain joins TRBV4-1 to TRBJ1-2; D is unclear. The CDR3 totals 16 residues. V lost 1 base and J 0 bases, leaving 12 bases between the germline ends. Germline V gene data show CDR1 as MGHRA and CDR2 as YSYEKL. CDR3 amino acids: CASSQVVREANYGYTF. In DNA form, the CDR3 reads TGCGCCAGCAGCCAAGTAGTCCGTGAAGCTAACTATGGCTACACCTTC.

V is TRBV25-1 and J is TRBJ1-2; D remains unclear. The germline V gene has CDR1 MGHDK and CDR2 SYGVNS. Trimming removed 3 bases at V and 3 bases at J, with 8 bases between. The CDR3 runs 13 residues. In DNA form, the CDR3 reads TGTGCCAGCAGTGACGTGGGCGACTATGGCTACACCTTC. Translating it yields CASSDVGDYGYTF.

The genes are TRBV11-2 and TRBJ2-2; TRBD2 matches 11 bases. The CDR3 covers 18 residues. Germline V gene data show CDR1 as SGHAT and CDR2 as FQNNGV. J gave up 5 bases and V 5 bases, and 13 bases lay outside the gene matches. As DNA, the CDR3 is TGTGCCAGCAGCCCCCGAGGCCTAGCGGGGGGAAGGACCGGGGAGCTGTTTTTT. As protein: CASSPRGLAGGRTGELFF.

This clone appeared a single time. J is TRBJ2-3 and V is TRBV5-1; a possible D gene is TRBD2 (6 bases). The CDR3 spans 15 residues. Looked up from germline, CDR1 is SGHRS and CDR2 is YFSETQ. V lost 5 bases and J lost 4, with 17 bases in between. The CDR3 reads CASSSGLLPPDTQYF. The CDR3 nucleotides read TGCGCCAGCAGTTCCGGACTACTCCCCCCAGATACGCAGTATTTT. Full variable domain (missing parts from reference TRBV5-1 and TRBJ2-3): KAGVTQTPRYLIKTRGQQVTLSCSPISGHRSVSWYQQTPGQGLQFLFEYFSETQRNKGNFPGRFSGRQFSNSRSEMNVSTLELGDSALYLCASSSGLLPPDTQYFGPGTRLTVL.

This clone was recorded only once. V gene TRBV28 combines with J gene TRBJ1-3, with D uncertain. Germline V gene data show CDR1 as MDHEN and CDR2 as SYDVKM. The CDR3 consists of 12 residues. Trimming removed 5 bases at V and 4 bases at J, with 6 bases between. The CDR3 DNA reads TGTGCCAGCAGTAAACAGGGAAACACCATATATTTT. Translating it yields CASSKQGNTIYF.

The CDR3 here is CASSIGQGTEQYF. The CDR3 bases are TGTGCCAGTAGTATTGGACAGGGAACCGAGCAGTACTTC. V is TRBV19 and J is TRBJ2-7, with 8 bases matching TRBD1. From germline, CDR1 is LNHDA and CDR2 SQIVND (reference sequence). The CDR3 extends over 13 amino acids. Trimming cost V 3 bases and J 6 bases; bases outside gene matches: 4.

The chain couples TRBV5-1 to TRBJ2-7; D call uncertain. Germline V gene sequence: CDR1 SGHRS, CDR2 YFSETQ. The length of the CDR3 is 14 residues. V lost 7 bases, J lost 3 bases, and 17 bases lay in between. The CDR3 nucleotides are TGCGCCAGCCAGCTGGTCGGGTTGCACTACGAGCAGTACTTC. Its protein product is CASQLVGLHYEQYF.

This sequence joins TRBV5-4 and TRBJ2-7, with 7 bases identical to TRBD1. The CDR3 has 15 amino acids. J was trimmed by 2 bases and V by 3 bases; bases with no gene match: 8. Germline V gene sequence: CDR1 SGHNT, CDR2 YYREEE (reference sequence). The CDR3 spells CASSSSGTATYEQYF. The CDR3 DNA follows: TGTGCCAGCAGCTCATCCGGGACAGCTACCTACGAGCAGTACTTC.